This entry lists 16 T cell receptor beta chains sequenced from one sample in a study of cytomegalovirus exposure and HLA in healthy donors. The primer mix had 60 Vbeta and 13 Jbeta primers. Data came from immunoSEQ multiplex PCR; TCRdb stores just in-frame clones and leaves some out. The repertoire table contains 100,000 to 150,000 clones. Material: PBMCs. The receptors derive from a woman aged 40 to 50 in good health and CMV-seropositive.

The chain has TRBV19 and TRBJ2-1, with 8 bases fitting TRBD1. The germline CDR1 and CDR2 sequences are LNHDA and SQIVND (reference sequence). J gave up 7 bases and V 3 bases, and 5 bases lay outside the gene matches. The CDR3 has 14 residues. CDR3 in amino acids: CASSMNRGSNEQFF. In nucleotides, the CDR3 is TGTGCCAGTAGTATGAACAGGGGGAGTAATGAGCAGTTCTTC.

Worth noting for this clone: An end of the junction differs from the germline gene, which may be a read error. The chain employs TRBV5-1 and TRBJ2-7; the D gene is possibly TRBD2 (6 bases). The CDR3 totals 15 residues. Per the germline V gene, CDR1 is SGHRS and CDR2 is YFSETQ. The CDR3, as DNA: TGCGCCAGCAGCTTGGTCTCTAGCGCATACTACGAGCAGCACTTC. It yields the protein CASSLVSSAYYEQHF.

The J gene is TRBJ2-1, the V gene TRBV7-8; D not certain. Germline CDR1 and CDR2: SGHVS and FQNEAQ. The CDR3 has 14 residues. V was pared by 3 bases and J by 4 bases, with 10 bases between. The CDR3 sequence is CASSFSAVYNEQFF. For the CDR3, the DNA is TGTGCCAGCAGCTTTTCGGCGGTATACAATGAGCAGTTCTTC.

V is TRBV5-1 and J is TRBJ2-5, with TRBD2 matching 10 bases. V was pared by 1 base and J by 4 bases, with 7 bases of the junction left unmatched. This CDR3 region has 16 residues. CDR1 and CDR2 (germline): SGHRS, YFSETQ. The CDR3 loop reads CASSLISLAGVETQYF. The CDR3 region has the DNA TGCGCCAGCAGCTTGATTTCTCTAGCGGGAGTAGAGACCCAGTACTTC.

The chain recombines TRBV4-3 with TRBJ2-3, with TRBD2 identical over 7 bases. Trimming took 1 base from V and 4 from J; bases not matched to a gene: 2. The CDR3 is made up of 14 amino acids. Germline CDR1 LGHNA, CDR2 YSLEER. CDR3 sequence (DNA): TGCGCCAGCAGCCAAGTGCTAGCGGCAGATACGCAGTATTTT. Amino acid sequence: CASSQVLAADTQYF.

The J gene is TRBJ2-1, the V gene TRBV11-3; the D gene is possibly TRBD1 (6 bases). V dropped 5 bases and J dropped 8 bases, with 10 bases sitting between them. Germline CDR1 is SGHNT and CDR2 is YENEEA. The CDR3 consists of 12 residues. CDR3 sequence reads: CASSPGAHEQFF. CDR3 bases: TGTGCCAGCAGCCCAGGGGCCCATGAGCAGTTCTTC.

The V and J genes are TRBV9 and TRBJ2-1, with 11 nucleotides matching TRBD2. Germline V gene data show CDR1 as SGDLS and CDR2 as YYNGEE. This CDR3 contains 15 residues. Trimming cost V 4 bases and J 5 bases; bases outside gene matches: 5. In DNA form, the CDR3 reads TGTGCCAGCAGCCCGGGGACTAGCGGACACAATGAGCAGTTCTTC. Translation: CASSPGTSGHNEQFF. Complete variable domain (other parts from reference TRBV9 and TRBJ2-1): DSGVTQTPKHLITATGQRVTLRCSPRSGDLSVYWYQQSLDQGLQFLIQYYNGEERAKGNILERFSAQQFPDLHSELNLSSLELGDSALYFCASSPGTSGHNEQFFGPGTRLTVL.

The chain employs TRBV25-1 and TRBJ2-5, with TRBD1 as a possible D gene (5 bases). This CDR3 is 18 amino acids long. Germline V gene sequence: CDR1 MGHDK, CDR2 SYGVNS. The V end lost 5 bases, the J end lost 1 base, and 23 bases lay between the germline ends. The DNA for the CDR3 is TGTGCCAGCAGTACCCCTATCAGGGTCGTGGGGATCCAAGAGACCCAGTACTTC. This gives the protein CASSTPIRVVGIQETQYF.

As DNA, the CDR3 is TGTGCCTGGTCCTCCGGGGGGGTTGGCTACGAGCAGTACTTC. Protein sequence: CAWSSGGVGYEQYF. The V and J genes are TRBV30 and TRBJ2-7; 8 bases are a match to TRBD2. V shed 5 bases and J 3 bases; nucleotides not matched to a gene: 9. The germline V gene has CDR1 GTSNPN and CDR2 SVGIG (reference sequence). There are 14 residues in the CDR3.

The V call is TRBV5-1, the J call TRBJ2-7, with 8 bases identical to TRBD2. The CDR3 is 15 amino acids. Germline loops: CDR1 SGHRS, CDR2 YFSETQ. The trim removed 5 bases at V and 1 base at J, leaving 8 bases unmatched. DNA for the CDR3: TGCGCCAGCAGACCCGGGATAGCGGGGTCCTACGAGCAGTACTTC. It specifies CASRPGIAGSYEQYF. Based on the CDR3 plus reference TRBV5-1 and TRBJ2-7, the full variable domain is KAGVTQTPRYLIKTRGQQVTLSCSPISGHRSVSWYQQTPGQGLQFLFEYFSETQRNKGNFPGRFSGRQFSNSRSEMNVSTLELGDSALYLCASRPGIAGSYEQYFGPGTRLTVT.

The rearrangement uses TRBV29-1 and TRBJ1-1; 8 positions match TRBD1. V lost 3 bases to trimming and J lost 2 bases; unmatched junction nucleotides: 29. Germline lookup yields CDR1 SQVTM and CDR2 ANQGSEA. This CDR3 contains 22 residues. The CDR3 loop is CSVDGLPGRGPDTNLDNTEAFF. DNA of the CDR3: TGCAGCGTTGATGGACTTCCGGGCAGGGGGCCAGACACTAACTTAGACAACACTGAAGCTTTCTTT.

Concerning this clone itself: At one end, the junction sequence differs from germline, possibly due to a read error. The V and J genes are TRBV19 and TRBJ2-1, with D maybe TRBD1 (12 bases). The CDR3 spans 22 residues. CDR1 LNHDA and CDR2 SQIVND come from the germline V gene (reference sequence). CDR3 residues: CASRIGLRGQGATSGRFHEQFF. DNA for the CDR3: TGTGCCAGTAGGATAGGATTAAGGGGACAGGGGGCCACTAGCGGGAGATTCCATGAGCAGTTCTTC.

This sequence joins TRBV19 and TRBJ2-7, with 8 positions matching TRBD2. Germline trimming cut 3 bases from V and 5 bases from J; bases unmatched to any gene: 9. Germline V gene sequence: CDR1 LNHDA, CDR2 SQIVND (reference sequence). This CDR3 is built from 15 residues. CDR3 nucleotides: TGTGCCAGTAGTATGGCCAGCGGGAGTTCCCACGAGCAGTACTTC. It is translated as CASSMASGSSHEQYF. Together with reference TRBV19 and TRBJ2-7, the CDR3 gives the full variable domain: DGGITQSPKYLFRKEGQNVTLSCEQNLNHDAMYWYRQDPGQGLRLIYYSQIVNDFQKGDIAEGYSVSREKKESFPLTVTSAQKNPTAFYLCASSMASGSSHEQYFGPGTRLTVT.

The chain couples TRBV7-2 to TRBJ2-3; 11 nucleotides line up with TRBD2. The CDR3 contains 14 residues. Germline V CDR1 and CDR2: SGHTA, FQGNSA. Trimming removed 7 bases from V and 6 bases from J; junction bases left unmatched: 6. CDR3 sequence reads: CASNPGLAVDTQYF. CDR3 in DNA: TGTGCCAGCAATCCGGGACTAGCGGTCGATACGCAGTATTTT.

This sequence joins TRBV7-9 and TRBJ1-1; 7 nucleotides align to TRBD1. Germline CDR1 is SEHNR and CDR2 is FQNEAQ (reference sequence). The CDR3 is made up of 14 amino acids. After removal of 1 base from V and 4 bases from J, the junction contained 3 bases not matched to a gene. The CDR3 nucleotides are TGTGCCAGCAGCTTAGAAGGGGGCCCCACTGAAGCTTTCTTT. It codes for CASSLEGGPTEAFF.

The gene calls are TRBV4-3 and TRBJ2-7, with 7 bases identical to TRBD2. The germline CDR1 and CDR2 sequences are LGHNA and YSLEER. Trimming took 0 bases from V and 3 from J; bases not matched to a gene: 17. The CDR3 is made up of 19 amino acids. The CDR3 coding sequence is TGCGCCAGCAGCCAAGATAACTTGGCGGTTAGCCGGGGGGTCTACGAGCAGTACTTC. Its translation is CASSQDNLAVSRGVYEQYF.